The next 16 T cell receptor beta chains were all read from a single sample in a study of shared clonotypes between healthy human individuals. Clones were sequenced by immunoSEQ multiplex PCR, and TCRdb holds only the in-frame ones, with some missing. The table records approximately 2.5 million clones, around nine tenths of them present only once. Sequencing was performed on naive CD4+ T cells sorted from blood. The subset here: CD45RA+ positively selected. The origin of the receptors is a young man in good health.

This clone has a single count. The chain couples TRBV5-6 to TRBJ1-2; 7 bases are shared with TRBD1. CDR1 SGHDT and CDR2 YYEEEE come from the germline V gene. The V gene end was trimmed by 5 bases and the J gene end by 7 bases; junction bases not matched to a gene: 11. This CDR3 spans 14 amino acids. CDR3 region: CASSLPRGDFGYTF. DNA of the CDR3: TGTGCCAGCAGTTTACCCAGGGGGGACTTTGGCTACACCTTC.

This rearrangement joins TRBV5-4 to TRBJ2-7; tentative D call: TRBD1 (6 bases). The V gene lost 4 bases and the J gene lost 5 bases, with 19 bases spanning the gap. The CDR3 has 15 amino acids. Germline CDR1 reads SGHNT; CDR2 reads YYREEE (reference sequence). CDR3 residues: CASSTPDRSPDEQYF. The CDR3 nucleotides read TGTGCCAGCAGCACCCCCGACAGGAGTCCGGACGAGCAGTACTTC.

The genes are TRBV4-2 and TRBJ1-4, with D perhaps matching TRBD1 (5 bases). The CDR3 is 16 amino acids. V was trimmed by 0 bases and J by 5 bases, leaving 13 bases between them. Germline CDR1 LGHNA, CDR2 YNFKEQ. The CDR3, as DNA: TGTGCCAGCAGCCAAGAATTCGACAGCAGAAATGAAAAACTGTTTTTT. Translated, it gives CASSQEFDSRNEKLFF.

This chain uses TRBV10-3 with TRBJ1-2; maybe TRBD1 (5 bases). Trimming took off 3 bases at V and 2 bases at J, with 13 bases between the two ends. Germline V lookup: CDR1 ENHRY, CDR2 SYGVKD. The CDR3 has 15 residues. CDR3: CAISDQVRGNYGYTF. CDR3 DNA: TGTGCCATCAGTGATCAGGTTAGGGGAAACTATGGCTACACCTTC.

This clone occurred a few times. This chain uses TRBV18 with TRBJ1-5; 8 bases are a match to TRBD1. With V trimmed by 1 base and J by 2 bases, 1 base remained unmatched. The CDR3 consists of 15 residues. CDR1 is KGHSH and CDR2 is LQKENI in the germline V gene. The CDR3, as DNA: TGTGCCAGCTCACCACAGGACAGGGGCAATCAGCCCCAGCATTTT. The encoded protein is CASSPQDRGNQPQHF.

This rearrangement joins TRBV18 to TRBJ1-2; D is perhaps TRBD1 (5 bases). Trimming removed 0 bases at V and 5 bases at J, with 10 bases between. Germline CDR1 is KGHSH and CDR2 is LQKENI. CDR3 length: 14 residues. The DNA of the CDR3 is TGTGCCAGCTCACCACCCGGGACTATATATGGCTACACCTTC. As protein: CASSPPGTIYGYTF.

This clone was recorded once. In DNA form, the CDR3 reads TGTGCCAGCAGTGTAACAGGGGGGCAGCCCCAGCATTTT. This encodes CASSVTGGQPQHF. The gene calls are TRBV6-1 and TRBJ1-5; 8 nucleotides line up with TRBD1. V lost 4 bases, J lost 7 bases, and 3 bases stayed unmatched. The germline CDR1 and CDR2 sequences are MNHNS and SASEGT. The CDR3 sequence is 13 residues long.

The chain is built from TRBV10-1 and TRBJ2-4, with 8 positions matching TRBD2. The junction had 5 bases not matched to a gene; V was cut back by 3 bases and J by 7 bases. This CDR3 comprises 14 residues. Germline CDR1 WNHNN, CDR2 SYGVQD (reference sequence). CDR3 sequence: CASSDSGGFNIQYF. The CDR3 DNA is TGCGCCAGCAGTGACTCGGGAGGGTTTAACATTCAGTACTTC.

This clone has a single count. This chain joins TRBV4-1 and TRBJ1-4; TRBD1 matches 9 bases. CDR1 and CDR2 (germline): MGHRA, YSYEKL. The V gene end was trimmed by 1 base and the J gene end by 6 bases; junction bases not matched to a gene: 6. This CDR3 region has 16 residues. The CDR3 coding sequence is TGCGCCAGCAGCCAAGTGGCGACAGGGGGTTATGAAAAACTGTTTTTT. It yields the protein CASSQVATGGYEKLFF.

CDR3 loop: CATARADTQYF. The CDR3 region has the DNA TGTGCCACCGCGAGGGCAGATACGCAGTATTTT. The chain recombines TRBV7-9 with TRBJ2-3; a weak D match, TRBD2 (5 bases). V was shortened by 10 bases and J by 4 bases, with 9 bases between the two germline ends. CDR1 SEHNR and CDR2 FQNEAQ come from the germline V gene (reference sequence). CDR3 size: 11 residues.

The chain employs TRBV7-9 and TRBJ1-6; D is possibly TRBD1 (6 bases). This CDR3 region has 16 residues. CDR1 and CDR2 (germline): SEHNR, FQNEAQ (reference sequence). V lost 5 bases and J 0 bases, leaving 11 bases between the germline ends. CDR3 sequence reads: CASSADRSSYNSPLHF. CDR3 nucleotide sequence: TGTGCCAGCAGCGCCGACAGGAGCTCCTATAATTCACCCCTCCACTTT.

J is TRBJ1-1 and V is TRBV7-9; D might be TRBD1 (6 bases). Germline V gene data show CDR1 as SEHNR and CDR2 as FQNEAQ (reference sequence). The V and J ends lost 4 bases and 4 bases respectively, with 16 bases between them. The CDR3 runs to 15 residues. CDR3 in amino acids: CASSWGGRQVTEAFF. Written as DNA, the CDR3 is TGTGCCAGCAGCTGGGGGGGTCGACAGGTCACTGAAGCTTTCTTT.

The V call is TRBV10-1, the J call TRBJ2-5; perhaps TRBD2 as D (6 bases). CDR1 is WNHNN, CDR2 SYGVQD, per germline (reference sequence). The CDR3 has 13 amino acids. The V gene lost 3 bases and the J gene lost 5 bases, with 10 bases spanning the gap. This chain's CDR3 is CASSESGVETQYF. The CDR3 nucleotides read TGCGCCAGCAGTGAATCGGGGGTTGAGACCCAGTACTTC.

This chain links TRBV4-1 with TRBJ1-2, with D tentatively TRBD1 (5 bases). The CDR3 extends over 14 amino acids. V gave up 0 bases and J gave up 5 bases, with 10 bases separating them. From germline, CDR1 is MGHRA and CDR2 YSYEKL. In nucleotides, the CDR3 is TGCGCCAGCAGCCAAGAGCAGGGAAATTATGGCTACACCTTC. This translates into CASSQEQGNYGYTF.

V usage is TRBV12-5 and J usage is TRBJ2-1; D gene uncertain. Trimming removed 0 bases at V and 5 bases at J, with 8 bases between. This CDR3 is 14 amino acids long. Germline CDR1 and CDR2: LGHNT and FRNRAP. In DNA, the CDR3 is TGTGCTAGTGGTTTGGTTGGGGTCAACAATGAGCAGTTCTTC. Translated, it gives CASGLVGVNNEQFF.

This clone was seen only once. Other DNA variants within this sample encode the same CDR3. The J gene is TRBJ2-5, the V gene TRBV10-2; maybe TRBD1 (6 bases). V was trimmed by 6 bases and J by 2 bases, leaving 7 bases between them. This CDR3 is built from 12 residues. Germline V gives CDR1 WSHSY, CDR2 SAAADI. Here the CDR3 reads CASSGQQETQYF. DNA for the CDR3: TGCGCCAGCAGCGGACAGCAAGAGACCCAGTACTTC.